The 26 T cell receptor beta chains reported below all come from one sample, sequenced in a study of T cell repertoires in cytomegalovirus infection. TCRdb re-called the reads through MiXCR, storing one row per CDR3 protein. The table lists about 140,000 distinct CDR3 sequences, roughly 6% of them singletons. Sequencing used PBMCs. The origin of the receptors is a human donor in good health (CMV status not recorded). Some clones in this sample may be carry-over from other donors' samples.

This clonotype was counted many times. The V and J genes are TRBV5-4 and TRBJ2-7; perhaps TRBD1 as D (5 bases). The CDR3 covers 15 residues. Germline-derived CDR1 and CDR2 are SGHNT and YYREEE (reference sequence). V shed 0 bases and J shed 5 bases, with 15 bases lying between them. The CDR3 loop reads CASSLEWGRVDEQYF. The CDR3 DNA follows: TGTGCCAGCAGCTTGGAGTGGGGCAGGGTTGACGAGCAGTACTTC. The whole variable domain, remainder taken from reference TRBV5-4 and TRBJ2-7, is ETGVTQSPTHLIKTRGQQVTLRCSSQSGHNTVSWYQQALGQGPQFIFQYYREEENGRGNFPPRFSGLQFPNYSSELNVNALELDDSALYLCASSLEWGRVDEQYFGPGTRLTVT.

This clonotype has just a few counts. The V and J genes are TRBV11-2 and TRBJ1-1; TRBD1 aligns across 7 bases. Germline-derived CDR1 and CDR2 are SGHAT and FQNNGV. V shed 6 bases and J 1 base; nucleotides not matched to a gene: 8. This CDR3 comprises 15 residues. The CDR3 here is CASSLTGQQNTEAFF. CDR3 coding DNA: TGTGCCAGCAGTCTAACGGGACAGCAGAACACTGAAGCTTTCTTT.

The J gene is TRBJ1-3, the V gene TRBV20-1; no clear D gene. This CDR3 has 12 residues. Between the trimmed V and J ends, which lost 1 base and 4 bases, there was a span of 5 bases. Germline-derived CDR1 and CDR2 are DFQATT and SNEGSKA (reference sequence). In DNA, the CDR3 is TGCAGTGCTAGAGTTCGAGGAAACACCATATATTTT. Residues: CSARVRGNTIYF.

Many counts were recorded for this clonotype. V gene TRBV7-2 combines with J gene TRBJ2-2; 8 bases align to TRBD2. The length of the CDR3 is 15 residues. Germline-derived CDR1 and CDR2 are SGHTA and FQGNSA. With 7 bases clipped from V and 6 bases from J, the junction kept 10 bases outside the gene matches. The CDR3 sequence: CASMKAGAWAGELFF. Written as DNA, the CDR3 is TGTGCCAGCATGAAAGCGGGGGCCTGGGCCGGGGAGCTGTTTTTT. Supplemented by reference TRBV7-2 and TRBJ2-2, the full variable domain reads GAGVSQSPSNKVTEKGKDVELRCDPISGHTALYWYRQSLGQGLEFLIYFQGNSAPDKSGLPSDRFSAERTGGSVSTLTIQRTQQEDSAVYLCASMKAGAWAGELFFGEGSRLTVL.

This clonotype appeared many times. In nucleotides, the CDR3 is TGTGCCAGCAGCCTCTTAGGGGACCTGAGCACAGATACGCAGTATTTT. Translation: CASSLLGDLSTDTQYF. The rearrangement joins TRBV7-2 to TRBJ2-3; D tentatively reads TRBD1 or TRBD2 (5 bases each). Germline CDR1 is SGHTA and CDR2 is FQGNSA. The CDR3 is 16 amino acids. V gave up 5 bases and J gave up 0 bases, with 15 bases separating them.

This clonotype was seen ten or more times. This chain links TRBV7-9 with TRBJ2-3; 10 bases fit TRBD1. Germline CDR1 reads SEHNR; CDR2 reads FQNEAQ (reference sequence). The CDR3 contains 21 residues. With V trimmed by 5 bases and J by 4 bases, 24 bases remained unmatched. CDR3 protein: CASSEIDVAGTGERVADTQYF. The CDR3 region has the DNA TGTGCCAGCAGCGAGATCGATGTTGCCGGGACAGGGGAAAGGGTGGCAGATACGCAGTATTTT.

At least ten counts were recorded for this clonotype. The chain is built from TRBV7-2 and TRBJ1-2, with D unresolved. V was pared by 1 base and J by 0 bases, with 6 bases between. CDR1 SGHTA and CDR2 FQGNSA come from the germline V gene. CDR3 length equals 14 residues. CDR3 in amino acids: CASSLGPANYGYTF. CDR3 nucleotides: TGTGCCAGCAGCTTAGGTCCGGCTAACTATGGCTACACCTTC.

CDR3 sequence reads: CSPSILADTQYF. In DNA form, the CDR3 reads TGCAGCCCATCCATTTTGGCGGATACGCAGTATTTT. The V and J genes are TRBV29-1 and TRBJ2-3; the D is unclear. The CDR3 spans 12 residues. The germline V gene has CDR1 SQVTM and CDR2 ANQGSEA. Between the trimmed V and J ends, which lost 8 bases and 6 bases, there was a span of 15 bases.

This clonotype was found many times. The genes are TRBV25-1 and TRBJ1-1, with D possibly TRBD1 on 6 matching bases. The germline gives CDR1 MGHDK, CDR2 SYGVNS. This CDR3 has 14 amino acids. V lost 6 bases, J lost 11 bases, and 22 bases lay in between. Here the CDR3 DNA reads TGTGCCAGCAGGGCGAAGACCGGACAGTTGGGGGCTTTCTTT. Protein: CASRAKTGQLGAFF.

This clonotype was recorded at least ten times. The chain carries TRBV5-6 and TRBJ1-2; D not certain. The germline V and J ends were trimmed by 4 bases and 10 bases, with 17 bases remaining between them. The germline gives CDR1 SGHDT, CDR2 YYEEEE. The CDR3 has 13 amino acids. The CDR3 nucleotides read TGTGCCAGCAGCCCGGGCCTACCGGATGACTACACCTTC. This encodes CASSPGLPDDYTF. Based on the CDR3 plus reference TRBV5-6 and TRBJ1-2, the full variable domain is DAGVTQSPTHLIKTRGQQVTLRCSPKSGHDTVSWYQQALGQGPQFIFQYYEEEERQRGNFPDRFSGHQFPNYSSELNVNALLLGDSALYLCASSPGLPDDYTFGSGTRLTVV.

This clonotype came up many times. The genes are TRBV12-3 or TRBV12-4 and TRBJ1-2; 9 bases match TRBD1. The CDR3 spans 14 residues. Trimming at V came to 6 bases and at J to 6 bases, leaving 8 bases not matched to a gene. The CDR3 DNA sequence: TGTGCCAGCAGCATTGACAGGGGGTACGATGGCTACACCTTC. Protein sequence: CASSIDRGYDGYTF.

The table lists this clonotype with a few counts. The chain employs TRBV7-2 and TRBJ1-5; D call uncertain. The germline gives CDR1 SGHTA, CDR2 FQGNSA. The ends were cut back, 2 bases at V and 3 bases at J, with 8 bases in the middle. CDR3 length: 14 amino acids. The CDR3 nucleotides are TGTGCCAGCAGCTTACTGGCCTACAATCAGCCCCAGCATTTT. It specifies CASSLLAYNQPQHF.

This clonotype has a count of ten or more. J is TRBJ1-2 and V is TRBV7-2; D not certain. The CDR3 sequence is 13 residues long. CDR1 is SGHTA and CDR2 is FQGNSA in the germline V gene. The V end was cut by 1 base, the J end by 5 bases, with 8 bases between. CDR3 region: CASSLEYTYGYTF. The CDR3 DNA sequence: TGTGCCAGCAGCTTAGAGTACACTTATGGCTACACCTTC. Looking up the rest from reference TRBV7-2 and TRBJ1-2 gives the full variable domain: GAGVSQSPSNKVTEKGKDVELRCDPISGHTALYWYRQSLGQGLEFLIYFQGNSAPDKSGLPSDRFSAERTGGSVSTLTIQRTQQEDSAVYLCASSLEYTYGYTFGSGTRLTVV.

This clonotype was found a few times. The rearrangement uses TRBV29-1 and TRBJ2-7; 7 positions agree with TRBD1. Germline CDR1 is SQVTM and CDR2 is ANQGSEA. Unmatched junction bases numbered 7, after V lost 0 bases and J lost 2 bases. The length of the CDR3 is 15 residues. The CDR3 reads CSVEERQGSPYEQYF. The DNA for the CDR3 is TGCAGCGTTGAAGAGAGACAGGGTTCGCCCTACGAGCAGTACTTC.

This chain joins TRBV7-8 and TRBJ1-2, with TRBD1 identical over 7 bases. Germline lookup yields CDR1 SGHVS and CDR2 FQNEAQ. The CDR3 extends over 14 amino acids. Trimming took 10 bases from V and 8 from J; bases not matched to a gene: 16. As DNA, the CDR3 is TGTGCCACCTGGAAGGGGGCGCCTGATTGGGGCTACACCTTC. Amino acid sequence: CATWKGAPDWGYTF.

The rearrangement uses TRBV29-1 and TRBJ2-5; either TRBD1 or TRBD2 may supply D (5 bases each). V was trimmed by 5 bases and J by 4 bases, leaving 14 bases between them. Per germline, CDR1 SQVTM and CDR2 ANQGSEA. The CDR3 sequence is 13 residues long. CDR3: CSVKLTRGETQYF. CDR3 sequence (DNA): TGCAGCGTTAAACTCACGAGGGGAGAGACCCAGTACTTC.

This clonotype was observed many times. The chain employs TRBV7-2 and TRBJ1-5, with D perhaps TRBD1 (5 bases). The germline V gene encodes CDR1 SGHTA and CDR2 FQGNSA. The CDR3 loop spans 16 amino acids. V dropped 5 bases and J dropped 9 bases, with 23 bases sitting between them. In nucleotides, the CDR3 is TGTGCCAGCAGCCCGTCCGACGCAGGCCAGGGATTGCCCCAGCATTTT. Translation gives CASSPSDAGQGLPQHF.

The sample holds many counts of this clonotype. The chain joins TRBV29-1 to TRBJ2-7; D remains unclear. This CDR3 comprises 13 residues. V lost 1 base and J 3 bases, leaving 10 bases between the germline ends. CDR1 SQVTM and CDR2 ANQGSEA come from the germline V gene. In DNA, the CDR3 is TGCAGCGTTGAAGCCCCGGTGGGCTACGAGCAGTACTTC. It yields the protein CSVEAPVGYEQYF.

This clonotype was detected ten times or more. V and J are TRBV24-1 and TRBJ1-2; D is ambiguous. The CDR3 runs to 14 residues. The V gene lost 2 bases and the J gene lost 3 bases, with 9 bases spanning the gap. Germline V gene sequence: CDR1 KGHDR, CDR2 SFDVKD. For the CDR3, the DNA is TGTGCCACCAGTGATTGGCCCAGCGACTATGGCTACACCTTC. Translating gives CATSDWPSDYGYTF.

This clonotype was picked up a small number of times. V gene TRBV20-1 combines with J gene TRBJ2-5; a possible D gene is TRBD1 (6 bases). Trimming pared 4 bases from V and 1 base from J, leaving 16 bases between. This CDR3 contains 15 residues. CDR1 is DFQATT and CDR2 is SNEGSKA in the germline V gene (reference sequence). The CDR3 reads CSATTGMGTQETQYF. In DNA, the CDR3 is TGCAGTGCTACCACAGGGATGGGGACCCAAGAGACCCAGTACTTC.

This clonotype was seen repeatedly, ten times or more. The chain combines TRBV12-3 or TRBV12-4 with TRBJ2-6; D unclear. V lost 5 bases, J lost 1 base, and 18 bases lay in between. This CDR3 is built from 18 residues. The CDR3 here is CASSPLQPVRSGANVLTF. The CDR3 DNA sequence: TGTGCCAGCAGTCCTTTGCAGCCAGTACGTTCTGGGGCCAACGTCCTGACTTTC.

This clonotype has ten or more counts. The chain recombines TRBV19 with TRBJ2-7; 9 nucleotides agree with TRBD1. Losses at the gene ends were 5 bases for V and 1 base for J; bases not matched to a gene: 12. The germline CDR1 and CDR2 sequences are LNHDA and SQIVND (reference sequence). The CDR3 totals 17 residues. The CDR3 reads CASSEPRGQGGSYEQYF. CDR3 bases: TGTGCCAGTAGTGAGCCGCGGGGACAGGGAGGTTCCTACGAGCAGTACTTC.

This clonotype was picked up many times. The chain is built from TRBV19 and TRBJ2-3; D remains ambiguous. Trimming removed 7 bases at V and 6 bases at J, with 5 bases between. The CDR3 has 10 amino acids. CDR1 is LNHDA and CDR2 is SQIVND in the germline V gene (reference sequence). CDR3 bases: TGTGCCAGTATCAGGGATACGCAGTATTTT. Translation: CASIRDTQYF.

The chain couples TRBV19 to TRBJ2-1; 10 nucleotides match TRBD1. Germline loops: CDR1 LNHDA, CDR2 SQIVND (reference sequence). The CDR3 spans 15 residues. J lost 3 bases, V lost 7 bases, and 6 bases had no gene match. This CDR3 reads CASTADRGIYNEQFF. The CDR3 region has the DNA TGTGCCAGTACCGCGGACAGGGGGATCTACAATGAGCAGTTCTTC.

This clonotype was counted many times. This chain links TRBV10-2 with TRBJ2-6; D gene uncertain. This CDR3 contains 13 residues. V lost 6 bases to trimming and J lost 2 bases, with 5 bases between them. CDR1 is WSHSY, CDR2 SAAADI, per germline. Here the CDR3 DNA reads TGCGCCAGCAGGGTCCCTGGGGCCAACGTCCTGACTTTC. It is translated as CASRVPGANVLTF.

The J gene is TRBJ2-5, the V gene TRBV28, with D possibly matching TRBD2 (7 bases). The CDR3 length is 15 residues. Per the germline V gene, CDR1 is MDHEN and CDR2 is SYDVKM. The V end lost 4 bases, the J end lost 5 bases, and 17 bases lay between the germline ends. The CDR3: CASSSRRGGDETQYF. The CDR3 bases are TGTGCCAGCAGTTCCCGGCGAGGGGGGGATGAGACCCAGTACTTC.